Listed below are T cell receptor beta chains from one sample, sequenced in a study of blood T cell repertoires in COVID-19. Measured with immunoSEQ multiplex PCR; TCRdb has only the in-frame clones, and not every one. The sample lists 55,000 to 65,000 clones, almost 80% occurring once. The sequencing sample was made of peripheral blood. The receptors come from a man aged 60 to 75 with acute or convalescent COVID-19. Both conserved end residues are part of each CDR3. The D gene is left open where the match is weak. The listing skips clone size in some rows; elsewhere it reads once, few, many or a size class.

TGCGCCAGCAGCTCAACGACAGGGGATGGCTACACCTTC	CASSSTTGDGYTF	13	TRBV5-1	TRBJ1-2	TRBD1	-
TGTGCCAGCAGCCAAGATGAGGCAGGGCTGGGTGACGAGCAGTACTTC	CASSQDEAGLGDEQYF	16	TRBV4-2	TRBJ2-7	-	few
TGTGCCAGCAGTTTATATCGGGGTTCCTACGAGCAGTACTTC	CASSLYRGSYEQYF	14	TRBV27	TRBJ2-7	-	-
TGTGCCAGCAGTCGAATTAGCGGGGGGGCCGAAGAGACCCAGTACTTC	CASSRISGGAEETQYF	16	TRBV4-2	TRBJ2-5	TRBD2	-
TGTGCCAGCAGTGACTCTCACAGGGCCACTGAAGCTTTCTTT	CASSDSHRATEAFF	14	TRBV6-4	TRBJ1-1	-	-
TGTGCCAGCAGCTTGGCACAGGGATATTCACCCCTCCACTTT	CASSLAQGYSPLHF	14	TRBV5-6	TRBJ1-6	-	-
TGTGCCTGGAGGCGACAGAGGTATACTGAAGCTTTCTTT	CAWRRQRYTEAFF	13	TRBV30	TRBJ1-1	-	-
TGTGCCAGTACAGTACAGGGGACTAATTCACCCCTCCACTTT	CASTVQGTNSPLHF	14	TRBV19	TRBJ1-6	TRBD1	-
TGTGCCACCAGCAGAGATTACGCAGAAGTCTATGGCTACACCTTC	CATSRDYAEVYGYTF	15	TRBV15	TRBJ1-2	-	-
TGTGCCAGCAGTGAAAGCACAGTAATCTATGAAAAACTGTTTTTT	CASSESTVIYEKLFF	15	TRBV6-1	TRBJ1-4	-	-
TGTGCCTGGAGTGGGAGGGAGGTCTATGGCTACACCTTC	CAWSGREVYGYTF	13	TRBV30	TRBJ1-2	-	-
TGTGCCAGCAGCGTTTCCGGGACAGGGGACGAGCAGTACTTC	CASSVSGTGDEQYF	14	TRBV7-9	TRBJ2-7	TRBD1	-
TGTGCCAGCAGCTTGGGGACAGAGATTAACTATGGCTACACCTTC	CASSLGTEINYGYTF	15	TRBV11-2	TRBJ1-2	TRBD1	-
TGTGCCAGCAGTACAGGGCCCGAGGCCGGAAACACCATATATTTT	CASSTGPEAGNTIYF	15	TRBV7-9	TRBJ1-3	-	-
TGTGCCAGCAGCTTAGATCCCTACAGTAACTATGGCTACACCTTC	CASSLDPYSNYGYTF	15	TRBV11-2	TRBJ1-2	-	-
TGTGCCAGCAGCTTACAATCAGGGGTCGGCAACGTCCTGACTTTC	CASSLQSGVGNVLTF	15	TRBV7-2	TRBJ2-6	-	-
TGTGCCATCAGTGACAACCCAGGGTGGGAGCAGTACTTC	CAISDNPGWEQYF	13	TRBV10-3	TRBJ2-7	-	-
TGTGCCAGCAGCCCGCGCGGTAGGAGGGAGTCCTATGGCTACACCTTC	CASSPRGRRESYGYTF	16	TRBV7-2	TRBJ1-2	-	few
TGCGCCAGCAGCGTTCTAGGGGCGCAAGAGACCCAGTACTTC	CASSVLGAQETQYF	14	TRBV5-1	TRBJ2-5	-	few
TGTGCCAGCAGTTACAACGGGGGGGGCACAGATACGCAGTATTTT	CASSYNGGGTDTQYF	15	TRBV6-5	TRBJ2-3	TRBD2	-
TGTGCCAGCAGCTTATCTGGGGAAGGGAGCTACGAGCAGTACTTC	CASSLSGEGSYEQYF	15	TRBV7-3	TRBJ2-7	-	once
TGTGCCATCAGCCAGGGATTTTCAGGGGCCAACGTCCTGACTTTC	CAISQGFSGANVLTF	15	TRBV10-3	TRBJ2-6	-	-
TGCGCCAGCAGCCCCAGACAGACAGATCAGCCCCAGCATTTT	CASSPRQTDQPQHF	14	TRBV4-1	TRBJ1-5	-	-
TGTGCCAGCAGCCAAGAGGGCTACAATCAGCCCCAGCATTTT	CASSQEGYNQPQHF	14	TRBV4-2	TRBJ1-5	-	few
TGTGCCAGCAGTGTATGGGCCACCAGCTCCTACAATGAGCAGTTCTTC	CASSVWATSSYNEQFF	16	TRBV27	TRBJ2-1	-	-
TGCGCCAGCAGCACGAGCGGGGGGGGCAATGAGCAGTTCTTC	CASSTSGGGNEQFF	14	TRBV5-1	TRBJ2-1	TRBD2	-
TGTGCCAGTAGTATGGCCCGGACAGGAGTAAATCAGCCCCAGCATTTT	CASSMARTGVNQPQHF	16	TRBV19	TRBJ1-5	TRBD1	once
TGTGCCAGCAGCCAAACAGGGTTGTCCTACGAGCAGTACTTC	CASSQTGLSYEQYF	14	TRBV5-8	TRBJ2-7	-	-
TGTGCCAGCAGCTCCATACAGTCCGCTAATGAAAAACTGTTTTTT	CASSSIQSANEKLFF	15	TRBV7-9	TRBJ1-4	-	once
TGTGCCAGCAGCTCGATGGACAGGGACCAAGAGACCCAGTACTTC	CASSSMDRDQETQYF	15	TRBV11-2	TRBJ2-5	TRBD1	-
TGTGCCAGCAGCTTAGAGGCCGAGGCTCCCCTCACTGGAAACACCATATATTTT	CASSLEAEAPLTGNTIYF	18	TRBV7-2	TRBJ1-3	-	-
TGTGCCAGCAGTGACAGACAGGGTAGTGTCGGGACCCAGTACTTC	CASSDRQGSVGTQYF	15	TRBV6-1	TRBJ2-5	TRBD1	-
TGTGCCAGCAGAACTAGCGGGGGTCCCCAAGAGACCCAGTACTTC	CASRTSGGPQETQYF	15	TRBV2	TRBJ2-5	TRBD2	once
TGTGCCAGCAGCTTGGGGGCTGGGGCAAACTATGGCTACACCTTC	CASSLGAGANYGYTF	15	TRBV5-4	TRBJ1-2	-	few
TGTGCCAGCAGTAACGGCCGGAGCTCTGGAAACACCATATATTTT	CASSNGRSSGNTIYF	15	TRBV25-1	TRBJ1-3	-	-
TGTGCCAGCAGTGAAGCCGGGGGGCACGAGCAGTACTTC	CASSEAGGHEQYF	13	TRBV2	TRBJ2-7	-	once
TGTGCCAGCAGCCTAGCGGTTGGCGGCACAGATACGCAGTATTTT	CASSLAVGGTDTQYF	15	TRBV5-4	TRBJ2-3	TRBD2	-
TGTGCCAGCAGCTTAGGACAGGGAAACGCTGAAGCTTTCTTT	CASSLGQGNAEAFF	14	TRBV7-9	TRBJ1-1	TRBD1	-
TGTGCCAGCAGCCAAGAACTGCCCGGGGGGGGTCGTTCAGATACGCAGTATTTT	CASSQELPGGGRSDTQYF	18	TRBV4-2	TRBJ2-3	TRBD2	-
TGTGCCACCCAAGCGGGGGGGTACAATGAGCAGTTCTTC	CATQAGGYNEQFF	13	TRBV6-5	TRBJ2-1	TRBD2	once
TGTGCCAGCAGCTTAAGAGCGGCACTGTCCTACGAGCAGTACTTC	CASSLRAALSYEQYF	15	TRBV5-8	TRBJ2-7	-	-
TGTGCCAGCAGCGCAGGACAGACTGGGGCCAACGTCCTGACTTTC	CASSAGQTGANVLTF	15	TRBV28	TRBJ2-6	-	-
TGTGCCAGCAGTTTCCGGTCTCAAACAGATACGCAGTATTTT	CASSFRSQTDTQYF	14	TRBV27	TRBJ2-3	-	once